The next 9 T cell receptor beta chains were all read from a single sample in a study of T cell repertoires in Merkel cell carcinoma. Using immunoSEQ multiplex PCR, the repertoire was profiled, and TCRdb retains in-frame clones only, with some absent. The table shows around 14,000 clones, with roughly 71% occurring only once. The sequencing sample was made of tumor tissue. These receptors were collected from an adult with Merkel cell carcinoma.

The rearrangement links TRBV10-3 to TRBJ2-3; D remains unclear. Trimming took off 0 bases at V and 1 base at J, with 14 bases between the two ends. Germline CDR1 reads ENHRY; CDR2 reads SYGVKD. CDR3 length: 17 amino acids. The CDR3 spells CAISESTGLVGTDTQYF. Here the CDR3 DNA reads TGTGCCATCAGTGAGTCGACTGGGCTAGTGGGCACAGATACGCAGTATTTT.

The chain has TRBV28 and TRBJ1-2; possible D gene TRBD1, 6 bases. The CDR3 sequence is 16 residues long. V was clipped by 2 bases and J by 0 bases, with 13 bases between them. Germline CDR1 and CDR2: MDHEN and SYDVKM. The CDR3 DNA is TGTGCCAGCAGTTTAGGGGGGGCCCTAGCTAACTATGGCTACACCTTC. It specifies CASSLGGALANYGYTF.

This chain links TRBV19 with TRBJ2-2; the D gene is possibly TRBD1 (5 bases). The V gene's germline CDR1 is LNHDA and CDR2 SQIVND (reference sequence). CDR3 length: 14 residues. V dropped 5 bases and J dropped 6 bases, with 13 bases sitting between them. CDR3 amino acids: CASSGQGGSGELFF. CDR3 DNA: TGTGCCAGTAGTGGGCAGGGTGGTTCCGGGGAGCTGTTTTTT.

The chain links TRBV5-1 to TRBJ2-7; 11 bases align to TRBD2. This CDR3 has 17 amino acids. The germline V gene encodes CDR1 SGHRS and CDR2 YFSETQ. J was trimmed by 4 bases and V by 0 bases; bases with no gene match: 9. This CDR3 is CASSLVSGRAKQYEQYF. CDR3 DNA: TGCGCCAGCAGCTTGGTTAGCGGGAGGGCCAAGCAGTACGAGCAGTACTTC.

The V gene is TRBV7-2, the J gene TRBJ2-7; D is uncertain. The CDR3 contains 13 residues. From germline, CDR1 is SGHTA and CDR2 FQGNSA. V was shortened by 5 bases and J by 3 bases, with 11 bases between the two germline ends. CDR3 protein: CASSPDWVYEQYF. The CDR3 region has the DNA TGTGCCAGCAGCCCCGACTGGGTCTACGAGCAGTACTTC.

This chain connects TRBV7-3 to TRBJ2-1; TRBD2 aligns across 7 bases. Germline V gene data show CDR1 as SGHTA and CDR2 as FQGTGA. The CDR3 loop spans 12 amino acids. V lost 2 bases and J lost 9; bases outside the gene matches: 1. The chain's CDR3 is CASSLSGGEQFF. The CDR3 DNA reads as TGTGCCAGCAGCTTATCGGGAGGTGAGCAGTTCTTC.

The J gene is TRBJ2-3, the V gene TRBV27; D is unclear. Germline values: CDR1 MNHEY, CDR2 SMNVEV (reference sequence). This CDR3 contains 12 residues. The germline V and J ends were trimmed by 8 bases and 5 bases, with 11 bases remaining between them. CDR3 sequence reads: CASSRRGDTQYF. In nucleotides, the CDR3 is TGTGCCAGCTCAAGAAGAGGAGATACGCAGTATTTT.

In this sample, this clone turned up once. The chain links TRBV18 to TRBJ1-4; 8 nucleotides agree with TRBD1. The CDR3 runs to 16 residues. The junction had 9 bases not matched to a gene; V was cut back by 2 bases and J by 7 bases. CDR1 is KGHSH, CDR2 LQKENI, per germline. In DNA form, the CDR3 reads TGTGCCAGCTCACCAAATGGACAGGGTGGAGCTGAAAAACTGTTTTTT. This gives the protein CASSPNGQGGAEKLFF. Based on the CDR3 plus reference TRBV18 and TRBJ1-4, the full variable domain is NAGVMQNPRHLVRRRGQEARLRCSPMKGHSHVYWYRQLPEEGLKFMVYLQKENIIDESGMPKERFSAEFPKEGPSILRIQQVVRGDSAAYFCASSPNGQGGAEKLFFGSGTQLSVL.

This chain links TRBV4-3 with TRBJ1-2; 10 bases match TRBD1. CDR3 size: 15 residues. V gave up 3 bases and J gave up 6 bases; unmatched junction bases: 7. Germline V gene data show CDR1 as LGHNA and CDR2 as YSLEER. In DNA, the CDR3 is TGCGCCAGCAGCCACGGACAGGGGGACATCGATGGCTACACCTTC. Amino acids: CASSHGQGDIDGYTF.